These 6 T cell receptor beta chains were sequenced from one sample in a study of long-term antiretroviral therapy in people with HIV. An immunoSEQ assay, version v3.0, was performed at survey level. Sequencing used immunoSEQ multiplex PCR; TCRdb keeps in-frame clones, though not all of them. The sample holds approximately 23,000 clones, 70% to 90% seen once. This specimen consisted of unsorted PBMCs, obtained roughly 2.6 years after starting antiretroviral therapy. The receptors here all came from a man aged 35-49 years with HIV.

This chain's CDR3 is CASSQDGYRGQETQYF. The CDR3 DNA follows: TGTGCCAGCAGCCAAGACGGCTACCGAGGTCAAGAGACCCAGTACTTC. This sequence joins TRBV4-2 and TRBJ2-5; D is unclear. The CDR3 covers 16 residues. The ends were cut back, 0 bases at V and 2 bases at J, with 13 bases in the middle. In germline, CDR1 is LGHNA, CDR2 YNFKEQ.

The chain employs TRBV4-1 and TRBJ2-7; 11 nucleotides line up with TRBD2. The CDR3 is 15 amino acids. The ends lost 4 bases at V and 0 bases at J; junction bases unmatched: 2. Germline V gene lookup returns CDR1 MGHRA and CDR2 YSYEKL. CDR3 sequence reads: CASSLAGGSSYEQYF. The CDR3 DNA sequence: TGCGCCAGCAGCCTAGCGGGAGGGAGCTCCTACGAGCAGTACTTC.

V is TRBV5-1 and J is TRBJ2-7, with 7 bases lining up with TRBD1. The germline gives CDR1 SGHRS, CDR2 YFSETQ. The V gene end was trimmed by 1 base and the J gene end by 2 bases; junction bases not matched to a gene: 3. The CDR3 length is 14 residues. DNA of the CDR3: TGCGCCAGCAGCTTGTTAGGGGGCACCTACGAGCAGTACTTC. This encodes CASSLLGGTYEQYF.

V usage is TRBV25-1 and J usage is TRBJ1-1, with D possibly being TRBD1 (6 bases). The CDR3 is 13 residues long. Trimming pared 5 bases from V and 5 bases from J, leaving 12 bases between. Germline-derived CDR1 and CDR2 are MGHDK and SYGVNS. CDR3 protein: CASSRRGRTEAFF. The CDR3 nucleotides read TGTGCCAGCAGTAGGAGGGGGAGGACTGAAGCTTTCTTT. The full variable domain, its missing parts supplied by reference TRBV25-1 and TRBJ1-1, is EADIYQTPRYLVIGTGKKITLECSQTMGHDKMYWYQQDPGMELHLIHYSYGVNSTEKGDLSSESTVSRIRTEHFPLTLESARPSHTSQYLCASSRRGRTEAFFGQGTRLTVV.

This clone was counted once. The gene calls are TRBV15 and TRBJ2-1, with D perhaps matching TRBD2 (5 bases). Germline lookup yields CDR1 LNHNV and CDR2 YYDKDF (reference sequence). The CDR3 totals 14 residues. V was cut by 1 base and J by 7 bases, with 11 bases left in between. The CDR3 reads CATSRGGPGNEQFF. DNA of the CDR3: TGTGCCACCAGCAGAGGGGGTCCGGGAAATGAGCAGTTCTTC.

The chain is built from TRBV5-6 and TRBJ2-1; TRBD1 or TRBD2 may be the D gene (5 bases each). The CDR3 extends over 16 amino acids. Trimming cost V 3 bases and J 7 bases, with 20 bases left between them. The germline V gene has CDR1 SGHDT and CDR2 YYEEEE. The CDR3 sequence is CASSSLGVRRLNEQFF. The DNA of the CDR3 is TGTGCCAGCAGCTCCCTGGGGGTCCGCCGGTTGAATGAGCAGTTCTTC. Full variable domain (missing parts from reference TRBV5-6 and TRBJ2-1): DAGVTQSPTHLIKTRGQQVTLRCSPKSGHDTVSWYQQALGQGPQFIFQYYEEEERQRGNFPDRFSGHQFPNYSSELNVNALLLGDSALYLCASSSLGVRRLNEQFFGPGTRLTVL.